A single sample gave rise to the 31 T cell receptor beta chains below, sequenced in a study of shared clonotypes between healthy human individuals (dated by TCRdb to 2018 to 2020). CD8 naive samples consisted of CD45RO-negative cells that were positively selected for CCR7, yielding a CD45RA+CCR7+ population without TemRA cells. The library was produced with the immunoSEQ multiplex PCR assay. The immuneACCESS repertoire file appears here via TCRdb, limited to in-frame rearrangements. These files lack a portion of the clones; in checked studies, under half of the deficit traces to unresolved V genes, and the cause of the others is not known. The sample yields around 2.1 million clones; more than 85% were counted once. The ten largest clonotypes hold around 1.7% of the sample. Sequencing was performed on naive CD8+ T cells from PBMCs. According to the study, the label for this sample's cell subset or site signals: CD45RA+CCR7+. All receptors derive from a man younger than 30 in good health. Some clones in this sample may be carry-over from other donors' samples.

The J gene is TRBJ2-1, the V gene TRBV28; tentatively, D is TRBD2 (6 bases). Trimming removed 2 bases from V and 6 bases from J, with 17 bases in between. CDR1 is MDHEN, CDR2 SYDVKM, per germline. This CDR3 has 16 amino acids. The chain's CDR3 is CASSLVTGTYGNEQFF. The CDR3 bases are TGTGCCAGCAGTTTAGTTACCGGGACTTATGGCAATGAGCAGTTCTTC.

This chain joins TRBV11-2 and TRBJ1-1; 8 bases map to TRBD1. This CDR3 has 15 amino acids. CDR1 and CDR2 from the germline V gene are SGHAT and FQNNGV. Trimming at V came to 10 bases and at J to 0 bases, leaving 10 bases not matched to a gene. CDR3 coding DNA: TGTGCCACCGCCGGGACAGGTAGATTGAACACTGAAGCTTTCTTT. Amino acid sequence: CATAGTGRLNTEAFF.

J is TRBJ2-7 and V is TRBV28; D remains unclear. This CDR3 has 14 residues. Germline V lookup: CDR1 MDHEN, CDR2 SYDVKM. V was clipped by 1 base and J by 2 bases, with 9 bases between them. DNA for the CDR3: TGTGCCAGCAGTTTATTCGGATACACCTACGAGCAGTACTTC. It specifies CASSLFGYTYEQYF.

This chain links TRBV7-6 with TRBJ1-4, with D unclear. With 6 bases removed from V and 4 bases from J, the gap between germline ends came to 18 bases. Germline V CDR1 and CDR2: SGHVS, FNYEAQ. The CDR3 runs to 16 residues. For the CDR3, the DNA is TGTGCCAGCAGTTCTATTCCGGACGGCAGTAATGAAAAACTGTTTTTT. Amino acids: CASSSIPDGSNEKLFF.

The CDR3 region is CSVEAGNRWGYNEQFF. CDR3 coding DNA: TGCAGCGTTGAAGCTGGAAACCGCTGGGGCTACAATGAGCAGTTCTTC. The chain carries TRBV29-1 and TRBJ2-1; D remains unclear. Germline CDR1 and CDR2: SQVTM and ANQGSEA. This CDR3 has 16 residues. V was trimmed by 1 base and J by 3 bases, leaving 16 bases between them.

CDR3 nucleotides: TGTGCCAGCAGCACACAGACGTCGCTGACTGAAGCTTTCTTT. Translation gives CASSTQTSLTEAFF. This chain connects TRBV7-8 to TRBJ1-1; D not certain. CDR1 is SGHVS, CDR2 FQNEAQ, per germline. The CDR3 totals 14 residues. Trimming cost V 5 bases and J 5 bases, with 15 bases left between them.

The J gene is TRBJ1-1, the V gene TRBV5-6, with D possibly TRBD1 on 6 matching bases. The germline gives CDR1 SGHDT, CDR2 YYEEEE. V dropped 7 bases and J dropped 0 bases, with 13 bases sitting between them. This CDR3 is built from 14 residues. DNA for the CDR3: TGTGCCAGCCTAAGGACAGAGATGAACACTGAAGCTTTCTTT. This encodes CASLRTEMNTEAFF.

The J gene is TRBJ2-7, the V gene TRBV28; perhaps TRBD2 as D (6 bases). Germline V CDR1 and CDR2: MDHEN, SYDVKM. The CDR3 spans 14 residues. Trimming took 7 bases from V and 7 from J, leaving 20 bases between them. CDR3 sequence reads: CASKRNGGRAEQYF. CDR3 bases: TGTGCCAGCAAACGAAACGGGGGACGGGCGGAGCAGTACTTC.

Turning to this clone: Other DNA sequences in this specimen translate into the identical CDR3. This chain connects TRBV29-1 to TRBJ2-7, with 8 bases lining up with TRBD2. The CDR3 loop spans 13 amino acids. Germline V CDR1 and CDR2: SQVTM, ANQGSEA. The J segment lost 0 bases and the V segment lost 6 bases, leaving 4 bases of the junction unmatched. Here the CDR3 DNA reads TGCAGCGTGGTAGCGGGGAGCTCCTACGAGCAGTACTTC. Amino acid sequence: CSVVAGSSYEQYF.

The gene calls are TRBV7-8 and TRBJ1-6; D is unclear. Trimming left V 1 base short and J 7 bases short, with 11 bases between. CDR1 is SGHVS and CDR2 is FQNEAQ in the germline V gene. This CDR3 has 15 amino acids. Written as DNA, the CDR3 is TGTGCCAGCAGCTTAGTGTTGGAGGGAAATTCACCCCTCCACTTT. It specifies CASSLVLEGNSPLHF. The full variable domain, completed using reference TRBV7-8 and TRBJ1-6, is GAGVSQSPRYKVAKRGQDVALRCDPISGHVSLFWYQQALGQGPEFLTYFQNEAQLDKSGLPSDRFFAERPEGSVSTLKIQRTQQEDSAVYLCASSLVLEGNSPLHFGNGTRLTVT.

This clone appeared once. V usage is TRBV9 and J usage is TRBJ2-1; TRBD2 matches 11 bases. CDR1 and CDR2 from the germline V gene are SGDLS and YYNGEE. This CDR3 region has 16 residues. Trimming removed 1 base from V and 4 bases from J; junction bases left unmatched: 4. CDR3: CASSVLGLAAYNEQFF. The CDR3, as DNA: TGTGCCAGCAGCGTACTGGGACTAGCGGCTTACAATGAGCAGTTCTTC.

The chain employs TRBV7-9 and TRBJ2-5; D may be TRBD1 (6 bases). Germline lookup yields CDR1 SEHNR and CDR2 FQNEAQ (reference sequence). The V and J ends lost 6 bases and 5 bases respectively, with 19 bases between them. The CDR3 runs 15 residues. The CDR3 DNA sequence: TGTGCCAGCAGTCCTACAGGGCCCGAACGGGAGACCCAGTACTTC. Translation: CASSPTGPERETQYF.

The CDR3 loop is CASSGTLGQVSYEQYF. The CDR3 nucleotides read TGTGCCAGCAGCGGAACCCTGGGACAGGTATCCTACGAGCAGTACTTC. The V and J genes are TRBV5-5 and TRBJ2-7, with 8 bases aligning to TRBD1. V trimming: 4 bases; J trimming: 1 base; junction bases outside the gene matches: 10. The germline gives CDR1 SGHKS, CDR2 YYEKEE (reference sequence). This CDR3 spans 16 amino acids.

The gene calls are TRBV5-1 and TRBJ2-2; D is unclear. V was pared by 2 bases and J by 1 base, with 12 bases between. Germline CDR1 is SGHRS and CDR2 is YFSETQ. This CDR3 is built from 16 residues. In nucleotides, the CDR3 is TGCGCCAGCAGCTTATCCCACGCGAAGAACACCGGGGAGCTGTTTTTT. Translation: CASSLSHAKNTGELFF.

This chain connects TRBV29-1 to TRBJ2-1; maybe TRBD1 (6 bases). Per germline, CDR1 SQVTM and CDR2 ANQGSEA. The CDR3 totals 13 residues. V lost 4 bases, J lost 7 bases, and 14 bases lay in between. CDR3 region: CSVAGGKENEQFF. As DNA, the CDR3 is TGCAGCGTTGCTGGGGGCAAGGAGAATGAGCAGTTCTTC.

V gene TRBV30 combines with J gene TRBJ2-3; no clear D gene. Germline CDR1 and CDR2: GTSNPN and SVGIG (reference sequence). This CDR3 region has 13 residues. Trimming cost V 3 bases and J 0 bases, with 7 bases left between them. As DNA, the CDR3 is TGTGCCTGGAGCACCTCTAGCACAGATACGCAGTATTTT. It encodes CAWSTSSTDTQYF.

The gene calls are TRBV28 and TRBJ2-7; 7 nucleotides align to TRBD1. The trim removed 5 bases at V and 6 bases at J, leaving 16 bases unmatched. The CDR3 runs to 16 residues. From germline, CDR1 is MDHEN and CDR2 SYDVKM. CDR3 amino acids: CASSPHTFDREREQYF. Written as DNA, the CDR3 is TGTGCCAGCAGTCCACATACATTTGACAGGGAACGCGAGCAGTACTTC.

The chain employs TRBV6-5 and TRBJ2-1, with a possible D match to TRBD2 (6 bases). The CDR3 is 13 residues long. Trimming took 2 bases from V and 5 from J, leaving 7 bases between them. The germline V gene encodes CDR1 MNHEY and CDR2 SVGAGI. CDR3 in amino acids: CASSYGEDNEQFF. DNA for the CDR3: TGTGCCAGCAGTTACGGGGAGGACAATGAGCAGTTCTTC.

This chain links TRBV19 with TRBJ1-3, with unresolved D. Germline assignment: CDR1 LNHDA and CDR2 SQIVND (reference sequence). The CDR3 is 14 amino acids. V gave up 5 bases and J gave up 4 bases, with 12 bases separating them. CDR3 bases: TGTGCCAGTAGTTCTCGGTCGTACGGAAACACCATATATTTT. Its protein is CASSSRSYGNTIYF.

The V and J genes are TRBV7-9 and TRBJ2-1; maybe TRBD1 (7 bases). V was pared by 3 bases and J by 10 bases, with 19 bases between. The CDR3 totals 15 residues. Per germline, CDR1 SEHNR and CDR2 FQNEAQ (reference sequence). This CDR3 reads CASSLGSGGPLEQFF. CDR3 DNA sequence: TGTGCCAGCAGCTTGGGATCAGGGGGGCCCTTGGAGCAGTTCTTC.

This chain uses TRBV4-3 with TRBJ2-3, with 9 nucleotides matching TRBD2. The germline gives CDR1 LGHNA, CDR2 YSLEER. V shed 4 bases, J shed 3 bases, and the junction held 8 bases outside the gene matches. The CDR3 has 16 amino acids. The CDR3 coding sequence is TGCGCCAGCAGCCGAATTAGCGGGAGAGTAACAGATACGCAGTATTTT. Translation gives CASSRISGRVTDTQYF.

The V gene is TRBV5-1, the J gene TRBJ2-7, with D perhaps matching TRBD2 (6 bases). Trimming pared 5 bases from V and 4 bases from J, leaving 22 bases between. This CDR3 spans 16 amino acids. Per the germline V gene, CDR1 is SGHRS and CDR2 is YFSETQ. CDR3 region: CASSLHESRELYEQYF. DNA for the CDR3: TGCGCCAGCAGTCTCCATGAGAGCCGGGAGTTATACGAGCAGTACTTC.

Worth noting for this clone: The sample has other DNA sequences that encode this CDR3 too. The rearrangement links TRBV4-3 to TRBJ2-1; the match to TRBD1 covers 8 bases. The CDR3 has 15 residues. Trimming cost V 3 bases and J 4 bases; bases outside gene matches: 5. Germline V gene data show CDR1 as LGHNA and CDR2 as YSLEER. CDR3 region: CASSQGTGLYNEQFF. The CDR3 coding sequence is TGCGCCAGCAGCCAGGGGACAGGCCTTTACAATGAGCAGTTCTTC.

This rearrangement joins TRBV5-1 to TRBJ1-1, with 7 nucleotides matching TRBD1. CDR1 is SGHRS, CDR2 YFSETQ, per germline. Trimming took 1 base from V and 8 from J; bases not matched to a gene: 8. This CDR3 is built from 14 residues. The CDR3 nucleotides read TGCGCCAGCAGCTTGACCGGGACAGAGTGGGAAGCTTTCTTT. It specifies CASSLTGTEWEAFF.

The J gene is TRBJ1-1, the V gene TRBV11-2, with D possibly TRBD1 on 6 matching bases. The CDR3 is 17 residues long. Per the germline V gene, CDR1 is SGHAT and CDR2 is FQNNGV. V lost 2 bases to trimming and J lost 0 bases, with 16 bases between them. The CDR3 DNA reads as TGTGCCAGCAGCTTATGGACAGACGCATTAATGAACACTGAAGCTTTCTTT. Amino acids: CASSLWTDALMNTEAFF.

V gene TRBV6-5 combines with J gene TRBJ2-1, with 10 bases identical to TRBD1. J lost 6 bases, V lost 6 bases, and 8 bases had no gene match. This CDR3 comprises 15 residues. The germline CDR1 and CDR2 sequences are MNHEY and SVGAGI. The CDR3 loop is CASSWTGGGGNEQFF. The DNA of the CDR3 is TGTGCCAGCAGCTGGACAGGGGGAGGGGGCAATGAGCAGTTCTTC.

V gene TRBV11-2 combines with J gene TRBJ2-7; 8 nucleotides match TRBD1. From germline, CDR1 is SGHAT and CDR2 FQNNGV. The CDR3 runs 15 residues. The J segment lost 2 bases and the V segment lost 1 base, leaving 4 bases of the junction unmatched. This CDR3 reads CASSLGTGMTYEQYF. The CDR3, as DNA: TGTGCCAGCAGCTTAGGGACAGGGATGACCTACGAGCAGTACTTC.

The chain employs TRBV10-3 and TRBJ2-1; tentative D call: TRBD2 (6 bases). Between the trimmed V and J ends, which lost 0 bases and 7 bases, there was a span of 13 bases. The CDR3 loop spans 15 amino acids. Looked up from germline, CDR1 is ENHRY and CDR2 is SYGVKD. The CDR3 DNA follows: TGTGCCATCAGTGAGTCGGCTAGGGAGGAAAATGAGCAGTTCTTC. It encodes CAISESAREENEQFF.

The chain employs TRBV9 and TRBJ1-2; D is undetermined. The V end lost 3 bases, the J end lost 2 bases, and 8 bases lay between the germline ends. The CDR3 covers 13 residues. The germline gives CDR1 SGDLS, CDR2 YYNGEE. The CDR3 sequence: CASSAGGNYGYTF. CDR3 DNA: TGTGCCAGCAGCGCTGGCGGGAACTATGGCTACACCTTC.

The J gene is TRBJ2-7, the V gene TRBV5-1, with TRBD2 as a possible D gene (6 bases). The CDR3 is 16 residues long. From germline, CDR1 is SGHRS and CDR2 YFSETQ. Trimming took off 4 bases at V and 3 bases at J, with 20 bases between the two ends. CDR3 in DNA: TGCGCCAGCAGCCTGGGAGAGTTGGTCGGGGGCTACGAGCAGTACTTC. It yields the protein CASSLGELVGGYEQYF. The variable domain in full, completed from reference TRBV5-1 and TRBJ2-7, reads KAGVTQTPRYLIKTRGQQVTLSCSPISGHRSVSWYQQTPGQGLQFLFEYFSETQRNKGNFPGRFSGRQFSNSRSEMNVSTLELGDSALYLCASSLGELVGGYEQYFGPGTRLTVT.

The chain recombines TRBV25-1 with TRBJ2-5; D perhaps matches TRBD1 (5 bases). Trimming took off 4 bases at V and 5 bases at J, with 20 bases between the two ends. CDR3 length: 16 residues. Looked up from germline, CDR1 is MGHDK and CDR2 is SYGVNS. The CDR3 DNA follows: TGTGCCAGCAGTGTCCCCAACAGGAACTTTGGGGAGACCCAGTACTTC. It specifies CASSVPNRNFGETQYF.